These T cell receptor beta chains were read from a single sample in a study of T cell responses to AZD1222 COVID-19 vaccine. Here immunoSEQ multiplex PCR was the method, and the copy in TCRdb shows in-frame clones only, minus some. The table lists 130,000 to 150,000 clones, around nine tenths of them singletons, with about 1.8% in the top ten. The sample consisted of peripheral blood, taken 28 days after the second AZD1222 dose. All receptors come from an adult who received the AZD1222 COVID-19 vaccine. CDR3s include the opening cysteine and the closing phenylalanine or tryptophan. A D gene is named only where the DNA matches it firmly. Only part of the rows carry a size: once, few, many, or a class if the clone is expanded.

V: TRBV19; size: -; D: -; J: TRBJ1-2; CDR3: CASTLRDPDYGYTF; DNA: TGTGCCAGCACCCTCCGGGACCCGGACTATGGCTACACCTTC
V: TRBV27; size: few; D: -; J: TRBJ1-1; CDR3: CASSSGALTEAFF; DNA: TGTGCCAGCAGTTCGGGCGCGTTGACTGAAGCTTTCTTT
V: TRBV12-3/TRBV12-4; size: -; D: -; J: TRBJ2-2; CDR3: CASSLRGTGELFF; DNA: TGTGCCAGCAGTCTCAGGGGAACCGGGGAGCTGTTTTTT
V: TRBV9; size: once; D: TRBD1; J: TRBJ2-3; CDR3: CASSGRDRGLDTQYF; DNA: TGTGCCAGCAGCGGGAGGGACAGGGGTCTAGATACGCAGTATTTT
V: TRBV9; size: -; D: -; J: TRBJ1-3; CDR3: CASSGGASGNTIYF; DNA: TGTGCCAGCAGCGGAGGCGCCTCTGGAAACACCATATATTTT
V: TRBV6-2/TRBV6-3; size: -; D: -; J: TRBJ1-5; CDR3: CASSYSSDRRNQPQHF; DNA: TGTGCCAGCAGTTACTCGTCCGACAGACGGAATCAGCCCCAGCATTTT
V: TRBV5-1; size: -; D: TRBD1; J: TRBJ2-2; CDR3: CASSLLPGQSSTGELFF; DNA: TGCGCCAGCAGCTTGCTTCCGGGACAGTCAAGCACCGGGGAGCTGTTTTTT
V: TRBV28; size: -; D: -; J: TRBJ1-2; CDR3: CASSLPVISSYGYTF; DNA: TGTGCCAGCAGTCTACCCGTTATATCCAGCTATGGCTACACCTTC
V: TRBV7-2; size: -; D: TRBD2; J: TRBJ2-1; CDR3: CASSSGLASDNEQFF; DNA: TGTGCCAGCAGCTCGGGACTAGCTTCGGACAATGAGCAGTTCTTC
V: TRBV28; size: -; D: TRBD2; J: TRBJ2-7; CDR3: CASKAGAWEQYF; DNA: TGTGCCAGCAAAGCGGGAGCGTGGGAGCAGTACTTC
V: TRBV6-5; size: -; D: TRBD1; J: TRBJ2-1; CDR3: CASSYLGQGAHNEQFF; DNA: TGTGCCAGCAGTTACTTGGGACAGGGGGCTCACAATGAGCAGTTCTTC
V: TRBV10-3; size: -; D: -; J: TRBJ1-2; CDR3: CAISEQGAGYGYTF; DNA: TGTGCCATCAGTGAACAAGGGGCCGGGTATGGCTACACCTTC
V: TRBV3-1/TRBV3-2; size: once; D: -; J: TRBJ2-4; CDR3: CASSQGRGVSENIQYF; DNA: TGTGCCAGCAGCCAAGGGAGGGGAGTCTCCGAAAACATTCAGTACTTC